Described below is a single T cell receptor beta chain sequence and its context. This specimen belongs to a study of blood T cell repertoires in COVID-19. Only in-frame clones appear in the TCRdb table, and some are missing; sequencing was by immunoSEQ multiplex PCR. The sample lists fewer than 350,000 clones, 80% to 95% occurring once. Germline V gene lookup returns CDR1 SNHLY and CDR2 FYNNEI. The CDR3 runs 14 residues. V lost 6 bases and J 6 bases, leaving 14 bases between the germline ends. Seattle patient enrollment occurred during active infection, with longitudinal follow-up thereafter. The material sequenced was peripheral blood. The TCR originated in a woman younger than 45 with COVID-19, enrolled during active disease. The rearrangement links TRBV2 to TRBJ2-2, with TRBD1 as a possible D gene (6 bases). The CDR3 protein is CASSRDKVAGELFF. The CDR3 nucleotides are TGTGCCAGCAGCCGGGACAAAGTAGCCGGGGAGCTGTTTTTT.